The 19 T cell receptor beta chains below all came from one sample that was sequenced in a study of shared clonotypes between healthy human individuals. Generated by immunoSEQ multiplex PCR, the TCRdb table keeps only in-frame clones and is missing some. The sample records about 2.4 million clones, more than 85% being singletons. Specimen: naive CD4+ T cells from PBMCs. Subset given: CD45RA+ positively selected. These receptors all come from a man between 18 and 35 years old in good health. Some clones in this sample may be carry-over from other donors' samples.

This chain links TRBV21-1 with TRBJ2-1; whether TRBD1, the table's D call, matches the DNA was not checked. TRBV21-1 is reported as a pseudogene. CDR3 size: 19 residues. DNA for the CDR3: TGTGCCAGCAGCAAATCAAGTCTTCGGACAGGGGGCCCCTACAATGAGCAGTTCTTC. It encodes CASSKSSLRTGGPYNEQFF.

The chain links TRBV5-1 to TRBJ2-2; D gene ambiguous. The germline V gene has CDR1 SGHRS and CDR2 YFSETQ. This CDR3 is built from 14 residues. V gave up 0 bases and J gave up 4 bases, with 7 bases separating them. CDR3 DNA: TGCGCCAGCAGCTTGGGAATTCTCACCGGGGAGCTGTTTTTT. Residues: CASSLGILTGELFF.

This clone has just one count. V is TRBV5-1 and J is TRBJ1-1; D possibly corresponds to TRBD1 (5 bases). The V gene's germline CDR1 is SGHRS and CDR2 YFSETQ. V lost 4 bases to trimming and J lost 8 bases, with 12 bases between them. This CDR3 has 12 residues. CDR3 coding DNA: TGCGCCAGCAGCGGGACGACAGTAGAAGCTTTCTTT. Amino acids: CASSGTTVEAFF.

The J gene is TRBJ2-4, the V gene TRBV28; 8 bases agree with TRBD1. The J segment lost 4 bases and the V segment lost 4 bases, leaving 6 bases of the junction unmatched. The germline gives CDR1 MDHEN, CDR2 SYDVKM. CDR3 length equals 15 residues. CDR3 amino acids: CASSSQGVEKNIQYF. CDR3 DNA sequence: TGTGCCAGCAGTTCACAGGGGGTAGAAAAAAACATTCAGTACTTC.

The J gene is TRBJ2-7, the V gene TRBV7-8; 10 bases are shared with TRBD2. V lost 4 bases and J lost 4; bases outside the gene matches: 7. The CDR3 extends over 15 amino acids. Per the germline V gene, CDR1 is SGHVS and CDR2 is FQNEAQ. The CDR3 coding sequence is TGTGCCAGCAGCTGGGGACTAGCGAGTGGTTACGAGCAGTACTTC. Translation: CASSWGLASGYEQYF.

The V call is TRBV11-1, the J call TRBJ2-7; 8 bases are shared with TRBD1. The germline CDR1 and CDR2 sequences are SGHAT and FQDESV (reference sequence). J lost 6 bases, V lost 5 bases, and 12 bases had no gene match. The CDR3 has 15 residues. The CDR3 coding sequence is TGTGCCAGCAGCCCAGACCTGACAGGGGCCTCCGAGCAGTACTTC. Residues: CASSPDLTGASEQYF.

The V gene is TRBV9, the J gene TRBJ2-5, with TRBD2 matching over 7 bases. Trimming removed 2 bases from V and 0 bases from J; junction bases left unmatched: 7. The length of the CDR3 is 16 residues. Looked up from germline, CDR1 is SGDLS and CDR2 is YYNGEE. The CDR3 coding sequence is TGTGCCAGCAGCGTGAAGGGAGGGACGCACCAAGAGACCCAGTACTTC. It encodes CASSVKGGTHQETQYF.

The gene calls are TRBV18 and TRBJ2-3; TRBD2 matches 8 bases. V lost 1 base and J lost 2; bases outside the gene matches: 11. This CDR3 is built from 18 residues. Per germline, CDR1 KGHSH and CDR2 LQKENI. CDR3 region: CASSPLTLGGLVTDTQYF. CDR3 DNA: TGTGCCAGCTCACCACTTACATTGGGGGGACTAGTCACAGATACGCAGTATTTT.

The CDR3 bases are TGTGCCAGCAAGAGCAGGGGGCTCTCTGGGGCCAACGTCCTGACTTTC. Translation gives CASKSRGLSGANVLTF. This chain uses TRBV2 with TRBJ2-6; 8 positions agree with TRBD1. Germline lookup yields CDR1 SNHLY and CDR2 FYNNEI. The CDR3 spans 16 residues. The J segment lost 0 bases and the V segment lost 7 bases, leaving 5 bases of the junction unmatched.

The J gene is TRBJ2-5, the V gene TRBV6-5; D not certain. The ends were cut back, 5 bases at V and 5 bases at J, with 15 bases in the middle. The CDR3 contains 14 residues. Germline loops: CDR1 MNHEY, CDR2 SVGAGI. CDR3 residues: CASSVDHAVETQYF. The CDR3 DNA reads TGTGCCAGCAGTGTCGACCACGCGGTGGAGACCCAGTACTTC.

The V gene is TRBV5-4, the J gene TRBJ2-7; D might be TRBD2 (6 bases). From germline, CDR1 is SGHNT and CDR2 YYREEE (reference sequence). With 4 bases removed from V and 3 bases from J, the gap between germline ends came to 26 bases. The CDR3 has 18 residues. In DNA, the CDR3 is TGTGCCAGCAGCCCGGGGAGGCTCGGTCCTAGCATGGTCTACGAGCAGTACTTC. Translating it yields CASSPGRLGPSMVYEQYF.

The V and J genes are TRBV11-2 and TRBJ1-2; TRBD1 agrees at 10 bases. Germline V lookup: CDR1 SGHAT, CDR2 FQNNGV. V dropped 5 bases and J dropped 3; count of bases not matched to a gene: 9. This CDR3 has 16 amino acids. DNA of the CDR3: TGTGCCAGCAGCACTAGGACAGGGGGAACGTACTATGGCTACACCTTC. Translated, it gives CASSTRTGGTYYGYTF.

The chain joins TRBV6-5 to TRBJ2-5; 11 nucleotides agree with TRBD2. V was pared by 6 bases and J by 5 bases, with 8 bases of the junction left unmatched. The CDR3 length is 15 residues. CDR1 MNHEY and CDR2 SVGAGI come from the germline V gene. Here the CDR3 reads CASRLAGGPGETQYF. In DNA form, the CDR3 reads TGTGCCAGCAGATTAGCGGGAGGGCCGGGGGAGACCCAGTACTTC.

V gene TRBV6-6 combines with J gene TRBJ2-7; D is undetermined. The V gene's germline CDR1 is MNHNY and CDR2 SVGAGI (reference sequence). Trimming took off 10 bases at V and 1 base at J, with 8 bases between the two ends. This CDR3 spans 11 amino acids. As DNA, the CDR3 is TGTGCCACTACGGTGTCCTACGAGCAGTACTTC. Its translation: CATTVSYEQYF.

V usage is TRBV7-9 and J usage is TRBJ2-6; possibly TRBD1 for D (7 bases). The CDR3 totals 18 residues. V shed 8 bases and J shed 0 bases, with 20 bases lying between them. CDR1 is SEHNR and CDR2 is FQNEAQ in the germline V gene (reference sequence). In nucleotides, the CDR3 is TGTGCCAGCGGTACCCCAGGGGGGTCGCCCTCTGGGGCCAACGTCCTGACTTTC. This gives the protein CASGTPGGSPSGANVLTF.

The chain employs TRBV2 and TRBJ1-6; D remains unclear. The CDR3 extends over 13 amino acids. Trimming removed 11 bases at V and 8 bases at J, with 16 bases between. Germline V gene data show CDR1 as SNHLY and CDR2 as FYNNEI. The CDR3 protein is CAGTAQLDSPLHF. The CDR3 region has the DNA TGTGCCGGAACAGCGCAGCTCGATTCACCCCTCCACTTT.

V gene TRBV5-1 combines with J gene TRBJ2-3; D is uncertain. Deletions cut 4 bases from V and 5 bases from J, with 20 bases between. CDR1 is SGHRS and CDR2 is YFSETQ in the germline V gene. The CDR3 is 16 residues long. The CDR3 nucleotides read TGCGCCAGCAGCAAGCTTGGTAATGTGGTGGGAGATACGCAGTATTTT. Translation gives CASSKLGNVVGDTQYF.

A single count supports this clone. The chain is built from TRBV7-8 and TRBJ1-5, with a tentative D call TRBD1 (5 bases). The CDR3 consists of 15 residues. Germline loops: CDR1 SGHVS, CDR2 FQNEAQ. The V end lost 5 bases, the J end lost 7 bases, and 18 bases lay between the germline ends. CDR3 nucleotides: TGTGCCAGCAGCCCCGGTGGTTCGCGGGGGCAGCCCCAGCATTTT. Its protein is CASSPGGSRGQPQHF.

The rearrangement links TRBV14 to TRBJ1-2; TRBD1 is a possible D gene (6 bases). This CDR3 has 14 residues. CDR1 SGHDN and CDR2 FVKESK come from the germline V gene. V lost 7 bases to trimming and J lost 7 bases, with 19 bases between them. DNA for the CDR3: TGTGCCAGCACCTCGTCGGGGGGCGTAAGTGGCTACACCTTC. Residues: CASTSSGGVSGYTF.